This TCR beta chain originates from a study of T cells expressing NK-cell markers. CDR1 and CDR2 from the germline V gene are MNHEY and SMNVEV (reference sequence). The CDR3 covers 14 residues. After re-calling the 5' RACE reads, TCRdb lists one entry per CDR3 protein, DNA absent. The sample data list around 380,000 distinct CDR3 sequences. The source of this sequence is a woman aged 45 to 65 in good health. The rearrangement uses TRBV27 and TRBJ1-1; TCRdb returns TRBD1, unconfirmable since there is no DNA. Material: blood T cells: a sorted CD56 or NKG2C T cell subset, CD4+ or CD8+ T cells, or bulk PBMC T cells (not recorded which). CDR3 loop: CASTPGGKNTEAFF.